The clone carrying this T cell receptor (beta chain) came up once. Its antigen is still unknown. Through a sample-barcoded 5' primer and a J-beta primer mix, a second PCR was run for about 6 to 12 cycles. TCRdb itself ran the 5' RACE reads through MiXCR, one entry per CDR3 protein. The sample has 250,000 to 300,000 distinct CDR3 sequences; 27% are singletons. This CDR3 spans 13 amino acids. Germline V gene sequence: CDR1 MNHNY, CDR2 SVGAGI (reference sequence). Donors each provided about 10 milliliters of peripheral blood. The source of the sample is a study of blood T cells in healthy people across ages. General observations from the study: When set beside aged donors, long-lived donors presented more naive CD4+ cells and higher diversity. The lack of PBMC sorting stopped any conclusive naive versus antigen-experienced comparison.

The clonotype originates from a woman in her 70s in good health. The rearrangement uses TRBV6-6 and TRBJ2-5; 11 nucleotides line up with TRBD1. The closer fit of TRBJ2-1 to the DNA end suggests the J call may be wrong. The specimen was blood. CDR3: CASSGQGANEQFF. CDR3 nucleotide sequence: TGTGCCAGCAGTGGACAGGGGGCGAATGAGCAGTTCTTC.